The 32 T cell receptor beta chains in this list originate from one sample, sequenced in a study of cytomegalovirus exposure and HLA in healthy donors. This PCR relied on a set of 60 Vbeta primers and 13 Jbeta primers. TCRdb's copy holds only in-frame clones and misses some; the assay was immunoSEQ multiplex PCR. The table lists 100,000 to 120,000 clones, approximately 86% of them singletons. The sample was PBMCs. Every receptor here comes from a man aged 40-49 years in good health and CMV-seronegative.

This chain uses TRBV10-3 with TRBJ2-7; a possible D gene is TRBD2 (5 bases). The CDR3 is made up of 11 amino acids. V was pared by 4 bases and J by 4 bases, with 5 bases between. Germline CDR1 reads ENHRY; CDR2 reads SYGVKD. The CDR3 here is CAISGGYEQYF. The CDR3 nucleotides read TGTGCCATCAGTGGAGGGTACGAGCAGTACTTC.

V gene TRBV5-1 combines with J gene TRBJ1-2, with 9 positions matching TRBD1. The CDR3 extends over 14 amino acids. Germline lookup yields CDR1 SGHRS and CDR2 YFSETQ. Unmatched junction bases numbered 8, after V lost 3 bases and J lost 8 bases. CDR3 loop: CASSSGQGQQGYTF. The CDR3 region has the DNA TGCGCCAGCAGCTCTGGACAGGGGCAGCAGGGCTACACCTTC.

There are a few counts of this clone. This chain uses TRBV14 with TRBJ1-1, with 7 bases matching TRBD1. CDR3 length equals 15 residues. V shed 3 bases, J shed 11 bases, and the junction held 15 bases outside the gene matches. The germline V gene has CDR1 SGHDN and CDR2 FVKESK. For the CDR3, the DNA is TGTGCCAGCAGCCAGCGACAGGGTGTATTGGTTGAGGCTTTCTTT. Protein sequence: CASSQRQGVLVEAFF.

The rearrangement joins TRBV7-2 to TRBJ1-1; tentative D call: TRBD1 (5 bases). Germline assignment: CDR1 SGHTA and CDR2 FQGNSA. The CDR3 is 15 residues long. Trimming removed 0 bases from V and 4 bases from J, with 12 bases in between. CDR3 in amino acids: CASSLAAGQFTEAFF. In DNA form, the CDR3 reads TGTGCCAGCAGCTTAGCGGCAGGGCAATTCACTGAAGCTTTCTTT.

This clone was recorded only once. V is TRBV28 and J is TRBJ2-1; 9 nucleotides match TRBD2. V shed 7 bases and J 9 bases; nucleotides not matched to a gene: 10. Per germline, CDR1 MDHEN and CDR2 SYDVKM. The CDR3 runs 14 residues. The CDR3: CASIGAGGRSEQFF. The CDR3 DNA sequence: TGTGCCAGCATAGGGGCGGGGGGGCGGAGTGAGCAGTTCTTC.

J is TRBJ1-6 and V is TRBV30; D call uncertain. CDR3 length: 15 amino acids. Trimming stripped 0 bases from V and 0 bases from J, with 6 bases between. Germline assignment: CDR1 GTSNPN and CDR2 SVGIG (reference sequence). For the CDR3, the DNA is TGTGCCTGGAGTGTACTGTACTCCTATAATTCACCCCTCCACTTT. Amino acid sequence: CAWSVLYSYNSPLHF.

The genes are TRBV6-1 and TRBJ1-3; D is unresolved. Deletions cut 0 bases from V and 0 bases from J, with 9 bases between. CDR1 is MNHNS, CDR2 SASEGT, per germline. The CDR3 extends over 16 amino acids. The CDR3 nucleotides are TGTGCCAGCAGTGAAGCGGTGCGACTCTCTGGAAACACCATATATTTT. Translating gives CASSEAVRLSGNTIYF.

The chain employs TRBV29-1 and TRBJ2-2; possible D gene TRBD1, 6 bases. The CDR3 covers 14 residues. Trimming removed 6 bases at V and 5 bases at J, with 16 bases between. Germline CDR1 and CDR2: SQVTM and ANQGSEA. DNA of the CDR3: TGCAGCGTCGAGCGGTCCAGGGGTACCGGGGAGCTGTTTTTT. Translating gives CSVERSRGTGELFF.

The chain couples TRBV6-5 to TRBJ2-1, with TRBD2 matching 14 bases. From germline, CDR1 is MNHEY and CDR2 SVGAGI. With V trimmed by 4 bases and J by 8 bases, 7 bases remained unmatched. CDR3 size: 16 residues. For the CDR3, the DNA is TGTGCCAGCAGTTCGCCTGGGACTAGCGGGGGCTATGAGCAGTTCTTC. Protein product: CASSSPGTSGGYEQFF.

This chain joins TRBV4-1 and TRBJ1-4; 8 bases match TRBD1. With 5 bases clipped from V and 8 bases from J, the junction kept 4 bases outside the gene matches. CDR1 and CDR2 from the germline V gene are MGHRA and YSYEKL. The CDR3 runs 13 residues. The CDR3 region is CASSGQGAEKLFF. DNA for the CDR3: TGCGCCAGCAGCGGGCAGGGGGCAGAAAAACTGTTTTTT.

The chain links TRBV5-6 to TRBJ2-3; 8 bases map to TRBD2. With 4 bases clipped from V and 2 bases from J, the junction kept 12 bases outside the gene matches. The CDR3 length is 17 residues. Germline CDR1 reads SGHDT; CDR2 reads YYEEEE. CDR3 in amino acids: CASSRPRLAGLTDTQYF. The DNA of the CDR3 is TGTGCCAGCAGCCGCCCTCGTCTAGCGGGTCTCACAGATACGCAGTATTTT.

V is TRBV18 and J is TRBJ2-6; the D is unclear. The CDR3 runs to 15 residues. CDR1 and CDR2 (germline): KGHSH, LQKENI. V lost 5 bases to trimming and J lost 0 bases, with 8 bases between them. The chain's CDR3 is CASSSVDSGANVLTF. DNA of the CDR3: TGTGCCAGCTCATCCGTAGACTCTGGGGCCAACGTCCTGACTTTC.

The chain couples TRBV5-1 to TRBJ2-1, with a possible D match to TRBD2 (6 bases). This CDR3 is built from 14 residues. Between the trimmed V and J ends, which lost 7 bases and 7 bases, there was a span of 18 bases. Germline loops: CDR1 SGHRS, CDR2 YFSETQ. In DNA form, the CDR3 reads TGCGCCAGCGCTCTATTCCGGGGGATGAATGAGCAGTTCTTC. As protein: CASALFRGMNEQFF.

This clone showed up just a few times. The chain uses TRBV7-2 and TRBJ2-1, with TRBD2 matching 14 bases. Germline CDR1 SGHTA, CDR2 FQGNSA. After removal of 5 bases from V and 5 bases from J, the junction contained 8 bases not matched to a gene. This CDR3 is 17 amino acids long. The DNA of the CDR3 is TGTGCCAGCAGCCCCACCTGGGGACTAGCGGGGGACAATGAGCAGTTCTTC. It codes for CASSPTWGLAGDNEQFF.

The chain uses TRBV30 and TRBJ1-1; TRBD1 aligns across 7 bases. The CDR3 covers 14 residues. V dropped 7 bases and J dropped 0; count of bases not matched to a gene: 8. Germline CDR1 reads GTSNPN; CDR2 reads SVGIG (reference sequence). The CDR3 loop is CASTAGTVNTEAFF. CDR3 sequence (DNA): TGTGCCTCGACTGCCGGGACAGTGAACACTGAAGCTTTCTTT.

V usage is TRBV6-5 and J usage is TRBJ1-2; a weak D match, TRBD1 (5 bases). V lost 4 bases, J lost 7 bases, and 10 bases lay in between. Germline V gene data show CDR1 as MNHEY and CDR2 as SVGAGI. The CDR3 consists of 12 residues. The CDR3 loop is CASSSIQGGYTF. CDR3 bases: TGTGCCAGCAGTTCCATCCAGGGTGGCTACACCTTC.

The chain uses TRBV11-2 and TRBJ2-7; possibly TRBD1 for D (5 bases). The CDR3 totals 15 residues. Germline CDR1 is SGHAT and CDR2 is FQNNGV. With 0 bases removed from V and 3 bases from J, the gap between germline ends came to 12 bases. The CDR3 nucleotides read TGTGCCAGCAGCTTAGATCAGGGCTGGGGCTACGAGCAGTACTTC. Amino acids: CASSLDQGWGYEQYF.

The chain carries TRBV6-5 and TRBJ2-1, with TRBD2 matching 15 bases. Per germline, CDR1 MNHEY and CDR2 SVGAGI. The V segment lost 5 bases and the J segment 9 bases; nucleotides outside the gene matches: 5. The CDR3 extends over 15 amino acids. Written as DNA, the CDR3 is TGTGCCAGCAGTAGGACTAGCGGGGGGGCTTTTGAGCAGTTCTTC. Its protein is CASSRTSGGAFEQFF.

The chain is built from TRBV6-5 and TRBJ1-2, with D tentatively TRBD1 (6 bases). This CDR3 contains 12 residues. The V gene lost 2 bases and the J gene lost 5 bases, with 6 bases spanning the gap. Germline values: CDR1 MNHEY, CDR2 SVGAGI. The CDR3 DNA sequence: TGTGCCAGCAGTTACCAGGGGTATGGCTACACCTTC. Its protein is CASSYQGYGYTF.

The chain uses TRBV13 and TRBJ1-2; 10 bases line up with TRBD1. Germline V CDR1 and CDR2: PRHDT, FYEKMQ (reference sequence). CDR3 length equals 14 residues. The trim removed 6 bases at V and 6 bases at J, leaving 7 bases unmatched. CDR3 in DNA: TGTGCCAGCAGTCGGGACAGGGGCAGACATGGCTACACCTTC. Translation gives CASSRDRGRHGYTF.

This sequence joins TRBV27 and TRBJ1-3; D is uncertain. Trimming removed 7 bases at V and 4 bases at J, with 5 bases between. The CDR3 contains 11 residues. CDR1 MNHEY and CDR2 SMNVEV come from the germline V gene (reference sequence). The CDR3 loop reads CASKTGNTIYF. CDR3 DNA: TGTGCCAGCAAGACAGGAAACACCATATATTTT.

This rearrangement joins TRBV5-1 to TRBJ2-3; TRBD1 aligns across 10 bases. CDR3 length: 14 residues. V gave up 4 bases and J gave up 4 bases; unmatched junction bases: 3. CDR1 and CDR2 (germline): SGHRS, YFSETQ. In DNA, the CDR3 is TGCGCCAGCAGCGGAGGACAGGGGGCAGATACGCAGTATTTT. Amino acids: CASSGGQGADTQYF.

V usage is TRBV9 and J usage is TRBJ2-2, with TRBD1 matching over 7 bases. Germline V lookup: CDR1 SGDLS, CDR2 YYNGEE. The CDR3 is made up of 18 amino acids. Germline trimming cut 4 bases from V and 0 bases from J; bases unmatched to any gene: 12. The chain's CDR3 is CASSPRQGLTSNTGELFF. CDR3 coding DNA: TGTGCCAGCAGCCCAAGACAGGGCTTGACTTCGAACACCGGGGAGCTGTTTTTT.

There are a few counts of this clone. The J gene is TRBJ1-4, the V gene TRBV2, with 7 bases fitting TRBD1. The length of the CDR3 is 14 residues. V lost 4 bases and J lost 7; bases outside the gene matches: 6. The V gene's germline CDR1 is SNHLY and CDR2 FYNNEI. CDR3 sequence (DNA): TGTGCCAGCAGTGGACAGGGAGGCGGTGAAAAACTGTTTTTT. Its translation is CASSGQGGGEKLFF.

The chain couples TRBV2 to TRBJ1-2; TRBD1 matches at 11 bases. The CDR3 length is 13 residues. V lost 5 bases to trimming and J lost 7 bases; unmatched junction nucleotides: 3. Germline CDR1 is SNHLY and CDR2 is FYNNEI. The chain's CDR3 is CASSLGQGAGYTF. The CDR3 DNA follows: TGTGCCAGCAGTCTCGGACAGGGGGCTGGCTACACCTTC.

CDR3 sequence (DNA): TGTGCCAGCAGTGAAGGTCACAGGACCACTGAAGCTTTCTTT. Its translation: CASSEGHRTTEAFF. The chain carries TRBV6-1 and TRBJ1-1, with D possibly being TRBD1 (5 bases). Trimming took off 1 base at V and 4 bases at J, with 10 bases between the two ends. Germline V gene data show CDR1 as MNHNS and CDR2 as SASEGT. This CDR3 comprises 14 residues.

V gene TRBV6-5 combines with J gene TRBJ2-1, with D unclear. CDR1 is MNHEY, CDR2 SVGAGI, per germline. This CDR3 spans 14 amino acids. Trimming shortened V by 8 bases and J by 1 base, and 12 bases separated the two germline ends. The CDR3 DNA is TGTGCCAGCGGAGCACGCCTGTCCTACAATGAGCAGTTCTTC. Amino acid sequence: CASGARLSYNEQFF.

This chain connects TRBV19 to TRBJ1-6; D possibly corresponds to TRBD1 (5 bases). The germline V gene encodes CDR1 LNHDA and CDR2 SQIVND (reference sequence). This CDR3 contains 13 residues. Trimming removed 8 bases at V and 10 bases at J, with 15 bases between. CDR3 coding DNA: TGTGCCAGTGGGGTGTCGGGGGAGTCACCCCTCCACTTT. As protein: CASGVSGESPLHF.

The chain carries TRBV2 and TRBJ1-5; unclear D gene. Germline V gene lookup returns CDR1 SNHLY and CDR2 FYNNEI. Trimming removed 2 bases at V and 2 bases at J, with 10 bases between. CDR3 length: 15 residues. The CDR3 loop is CASSETQRGNQPQHF. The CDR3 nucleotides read TGTGCCAGCAGTGAAACACAGAGGGGCAATCAGCCCCAGCATTTT. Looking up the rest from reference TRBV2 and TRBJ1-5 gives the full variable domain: EPEVTQTPSHQVTQMGQEVILRCVPISNHLYFYWYRQILGQKVEFLVSFYNNEISEKSEIFDDQFSVERPDGSNFTLKIRSTKLEDSAMYFCASSETQRGNQPQHFGDGTRLSIL.

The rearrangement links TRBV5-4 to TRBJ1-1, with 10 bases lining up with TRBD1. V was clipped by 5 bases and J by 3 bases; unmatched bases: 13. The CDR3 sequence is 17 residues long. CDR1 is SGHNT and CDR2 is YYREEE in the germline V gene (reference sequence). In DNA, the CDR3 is TGTGCCAGCAGACCCCCCCCGCCGGGGACAGGGGACACTGAAGCTTTCTTT. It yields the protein CASRPPPPGTGDTEAFF.

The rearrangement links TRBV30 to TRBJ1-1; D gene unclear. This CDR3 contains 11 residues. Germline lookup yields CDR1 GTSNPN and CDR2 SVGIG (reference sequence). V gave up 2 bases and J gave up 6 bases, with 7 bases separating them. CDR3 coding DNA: TGTGCCTGGAGTCGGTCGGCTGAAGCTTTCTTT. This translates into CAWSRSAEAFF.

In DNA, the CDR3 is TGTGCCAGCAGTGCTCGACAGTTCATTCAGTACTTC. Translated, it gives CASSARQFIQYF. The chain uses TRBV6-1 and TRBJ2-4; a possible D gene is TRBD1 (5 bases). CDR3 length equals 12 residues. Per the germline V gene, CDR1 is MNHNS and CDR2 is SASEGT. The V end lost 4 bases, the J end lost 9 bases, and 10 bases lay between the germline ends.